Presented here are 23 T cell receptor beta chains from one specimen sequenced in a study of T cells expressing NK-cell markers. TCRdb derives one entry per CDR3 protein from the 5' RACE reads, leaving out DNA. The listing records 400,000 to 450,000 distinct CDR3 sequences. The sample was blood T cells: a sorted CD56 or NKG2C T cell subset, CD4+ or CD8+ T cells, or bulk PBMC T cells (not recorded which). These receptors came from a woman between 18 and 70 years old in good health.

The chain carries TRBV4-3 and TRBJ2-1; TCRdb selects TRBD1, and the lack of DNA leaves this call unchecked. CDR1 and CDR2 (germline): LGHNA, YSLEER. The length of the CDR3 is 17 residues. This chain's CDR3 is CASSQEALGVTYNEQFF.

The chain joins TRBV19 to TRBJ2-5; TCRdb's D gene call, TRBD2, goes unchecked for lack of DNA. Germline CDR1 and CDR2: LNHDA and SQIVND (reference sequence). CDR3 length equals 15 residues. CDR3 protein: CASSITGLAEETQYF.

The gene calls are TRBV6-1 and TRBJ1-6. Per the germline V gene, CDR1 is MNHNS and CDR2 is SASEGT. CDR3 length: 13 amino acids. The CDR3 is CASSGPSSSPLHF.

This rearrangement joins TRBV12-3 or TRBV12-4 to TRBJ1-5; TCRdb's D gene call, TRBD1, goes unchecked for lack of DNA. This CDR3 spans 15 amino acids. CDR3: CASSLATREGQPQHF.

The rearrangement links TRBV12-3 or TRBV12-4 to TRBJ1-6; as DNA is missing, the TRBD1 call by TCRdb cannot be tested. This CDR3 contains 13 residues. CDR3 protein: CASRGTGNSPLHF.

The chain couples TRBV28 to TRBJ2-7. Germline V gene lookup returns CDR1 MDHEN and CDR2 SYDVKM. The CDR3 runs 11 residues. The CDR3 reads CASSLTREQYF.

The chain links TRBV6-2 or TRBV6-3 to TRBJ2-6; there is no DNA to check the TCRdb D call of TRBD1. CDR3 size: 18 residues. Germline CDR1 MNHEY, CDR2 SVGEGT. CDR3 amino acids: CASSYPGQGATGANVLTF.

The CDR3 here is CRHLPGELAKNIQYF. The J gene is TRBJ2-4, the V gene TRBV20-1; without DNA, the TCRdb call of TRBD1 cannot be checked. The germline V gene encodes CDR1 DFQATT and CDR2 SNEGSKA (reference sequence). The CDR3 is 15 residues long.

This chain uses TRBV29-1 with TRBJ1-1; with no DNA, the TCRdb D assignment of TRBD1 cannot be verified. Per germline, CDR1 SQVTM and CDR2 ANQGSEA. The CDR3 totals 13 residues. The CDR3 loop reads CSVDLTGDQLAFF.

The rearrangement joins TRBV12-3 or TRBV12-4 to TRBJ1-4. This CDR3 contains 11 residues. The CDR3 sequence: CASSRGEKLFF.

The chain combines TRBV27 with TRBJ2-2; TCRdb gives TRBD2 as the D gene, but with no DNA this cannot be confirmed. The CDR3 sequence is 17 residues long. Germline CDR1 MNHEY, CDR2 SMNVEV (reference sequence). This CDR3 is CASSLTPGLVNTGELFF.

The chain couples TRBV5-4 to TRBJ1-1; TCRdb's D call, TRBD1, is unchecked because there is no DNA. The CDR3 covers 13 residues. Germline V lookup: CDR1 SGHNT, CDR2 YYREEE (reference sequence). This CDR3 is CASSYRTGLEAFF.

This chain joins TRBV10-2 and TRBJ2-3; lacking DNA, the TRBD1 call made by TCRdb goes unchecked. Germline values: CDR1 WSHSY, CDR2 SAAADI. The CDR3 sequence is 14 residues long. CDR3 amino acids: CATHFGGWTDTQYF.

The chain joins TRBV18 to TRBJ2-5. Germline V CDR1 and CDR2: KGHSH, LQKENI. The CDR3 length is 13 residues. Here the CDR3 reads CASSPTERETQYF.

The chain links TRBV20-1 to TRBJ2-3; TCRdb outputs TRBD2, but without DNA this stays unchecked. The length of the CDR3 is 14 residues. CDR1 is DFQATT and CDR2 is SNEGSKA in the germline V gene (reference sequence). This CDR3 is CSAPRLEGTDTQYF.

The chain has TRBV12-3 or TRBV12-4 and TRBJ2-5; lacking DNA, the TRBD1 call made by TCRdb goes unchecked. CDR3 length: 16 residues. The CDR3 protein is CASSLGAGALQETQYF.

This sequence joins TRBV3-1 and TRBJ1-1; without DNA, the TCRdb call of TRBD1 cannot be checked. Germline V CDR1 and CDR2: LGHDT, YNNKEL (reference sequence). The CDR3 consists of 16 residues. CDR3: CASRSGNGIMNTEAFF.

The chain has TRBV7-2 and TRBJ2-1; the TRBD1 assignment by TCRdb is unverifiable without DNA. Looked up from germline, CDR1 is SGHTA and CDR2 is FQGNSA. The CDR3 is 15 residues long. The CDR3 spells CASSNPGAPYNEQFF.

The CDR3 here is CASSWGIGTEAFF. The chain joins TRBV9 to TRBJ1-1; the D call from TCRdb, TRBD1, cannot be confirmed without DNA. The CDR3 consists of 13 residues. CDR1 SGDLS and CDR2 YYNGEE come from the germline V gene.

CDR3 region: CASSKELGLVRAKNIQYF. The chain couples TRBV21-1 to TRBJ2-4; with no DNA, the TCRdb D assignment of TRBD2 cannot be verified. TRBV21-1 is a pseudogene segment. The CDR3 sequence is 18 residues long.

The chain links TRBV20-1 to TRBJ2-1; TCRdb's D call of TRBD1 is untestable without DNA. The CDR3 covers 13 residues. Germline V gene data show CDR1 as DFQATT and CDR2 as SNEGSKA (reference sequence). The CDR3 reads CSARDGTGDEQFF.

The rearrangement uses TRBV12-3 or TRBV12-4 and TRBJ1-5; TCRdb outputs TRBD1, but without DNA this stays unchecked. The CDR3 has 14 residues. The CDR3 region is CASRKHRGNQPQHF.

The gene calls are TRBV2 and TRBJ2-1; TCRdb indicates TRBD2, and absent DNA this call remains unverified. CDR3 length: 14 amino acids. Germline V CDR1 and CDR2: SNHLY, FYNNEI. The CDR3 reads CASSVLAENNEQFF.